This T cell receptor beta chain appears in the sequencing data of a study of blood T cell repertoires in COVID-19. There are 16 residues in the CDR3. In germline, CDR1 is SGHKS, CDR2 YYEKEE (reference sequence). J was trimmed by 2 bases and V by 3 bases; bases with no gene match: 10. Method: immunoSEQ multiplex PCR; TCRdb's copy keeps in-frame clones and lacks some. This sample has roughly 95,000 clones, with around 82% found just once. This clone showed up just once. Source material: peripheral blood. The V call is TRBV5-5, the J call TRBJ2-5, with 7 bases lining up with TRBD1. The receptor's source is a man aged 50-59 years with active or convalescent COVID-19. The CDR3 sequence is CASSYGQAVSQETQYF. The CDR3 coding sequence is TGTGCCAGCAGCTACGGACAGGCCGTTTCGCAAGAGACCCAGTACTTC.